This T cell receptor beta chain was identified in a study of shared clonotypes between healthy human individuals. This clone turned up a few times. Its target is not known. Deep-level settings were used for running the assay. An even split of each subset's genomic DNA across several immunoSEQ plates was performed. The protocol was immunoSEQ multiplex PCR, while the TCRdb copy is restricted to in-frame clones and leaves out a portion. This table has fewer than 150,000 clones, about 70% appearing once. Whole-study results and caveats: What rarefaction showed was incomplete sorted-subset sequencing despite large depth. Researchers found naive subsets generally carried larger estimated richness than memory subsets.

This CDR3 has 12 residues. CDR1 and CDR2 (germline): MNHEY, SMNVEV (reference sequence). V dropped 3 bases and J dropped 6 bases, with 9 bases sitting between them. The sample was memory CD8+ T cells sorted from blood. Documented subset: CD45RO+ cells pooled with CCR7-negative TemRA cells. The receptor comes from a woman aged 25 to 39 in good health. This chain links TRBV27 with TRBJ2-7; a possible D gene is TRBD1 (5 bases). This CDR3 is CASSLSGLEQYF. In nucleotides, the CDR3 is TGTGCCAGCAGTTTGTCAGGGCTCGAGCAGTACTTC.